Listed here is a single TCR beta chain. No antigen is known for it. This entry belongs to a study of T cells in localized non-small cell lung cancer. Germline assignment: CDR1 LGHNT and CDR2 FRNRAP. This CDR3 is built from 11 residues. V was shortened by 8 bases and J by 6 bases, with 8 bases between the two germline ends. Sequencing used immunoSEQ multiplex PCR; TCRdb keeps in-frame clones, though not all of them. Here the sample spans 40,000 or so clones, roughly 82% being singletons. Study findings and constraints: Heterogeneity remains possible because sequencing was limited to only one tumor region. There was higher T cell clonality in uninvolved adjacent lung than in tumor, and it was highest there. In adjacent lung, a median about 54 of the top 100 tumor clones were found.

Sample: peripheral blood, taken before any cancer treatment. The rearrangement joins TRBV12-5 to TRBJ2-1; no clear D. This clonotype originated in a male donor aged 60 or over with stage III squamous cell lung carcinoma. This CDR3 is CASSSINEQFF. CDR3 DNA: TGTGCTAGTTCCTCGATCAATGAGCAGTTCTTC. The full variable domain, in which reference TRBV12-5 and TRBJ2-1 provide the parts outside the CDR3, is DARVTQTPRHKVTEMGQEVTMRCQPILGHNTVFWYRQTMMQGLELLAYFRNRAPLDDSGMPKDRFSAEMPDATLATLKIQPSEPRDSAVYFCASSSINEQFFGPGTRLTVL.